This T cell receptor beta chain emerged from a study of T cell responses to AZD1222 COVID-19 vaccine. The CDR3 runs 13 residues. Trimming took off 3 bases at V and 8 bases at J, with 13 bases between the two ends. This table comes from immunoSEQ multiplex PCR, and its TCRdb copy is limited to in-frame clones, with some not included. This sample has 130,000 to 150,000 clones, with 82% found just once. The specimen comprised peripheral blood, sampled on day 0 of MenACWY control vaccination. The sequence was obtained from an adult in good health. The chain recombines TRBV12-3 or TRBV12-4 with TRBJ1-1, with D possibly matching TRBD1 (5 bases). The CDR3 spells CASSFVGGDEAFF. The DNA for the CDR3 is TGTGCCAGCAGTTTCGTTGGGGGAGACGAAGCTTTCTTT.